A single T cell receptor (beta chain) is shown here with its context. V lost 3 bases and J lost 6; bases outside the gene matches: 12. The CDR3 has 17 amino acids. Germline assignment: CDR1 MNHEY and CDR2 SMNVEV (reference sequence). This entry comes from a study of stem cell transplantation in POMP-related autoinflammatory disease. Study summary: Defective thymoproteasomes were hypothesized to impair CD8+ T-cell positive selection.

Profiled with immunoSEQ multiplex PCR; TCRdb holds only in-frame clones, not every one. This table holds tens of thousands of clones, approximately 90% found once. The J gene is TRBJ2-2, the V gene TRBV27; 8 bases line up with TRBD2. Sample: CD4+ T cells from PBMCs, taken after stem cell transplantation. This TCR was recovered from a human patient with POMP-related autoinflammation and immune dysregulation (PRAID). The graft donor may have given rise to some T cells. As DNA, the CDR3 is TGTGCCAGCAGTTTGGAACCGGGACTAGGATATGCCGGGGAGCTGTTTTTT. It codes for CASSLEPGLGYAGELFF.